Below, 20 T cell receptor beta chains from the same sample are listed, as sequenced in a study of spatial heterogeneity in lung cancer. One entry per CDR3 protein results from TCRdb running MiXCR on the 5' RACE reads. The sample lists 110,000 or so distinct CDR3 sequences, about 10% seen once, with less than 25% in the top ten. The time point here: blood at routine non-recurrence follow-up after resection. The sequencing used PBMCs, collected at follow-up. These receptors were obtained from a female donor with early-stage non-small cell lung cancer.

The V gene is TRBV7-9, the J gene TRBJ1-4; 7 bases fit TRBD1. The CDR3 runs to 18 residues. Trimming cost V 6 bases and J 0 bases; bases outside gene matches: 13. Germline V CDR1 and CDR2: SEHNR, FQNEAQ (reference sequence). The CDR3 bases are TGTGCCAGCAGATCCGGCTACAGGGGACCGGCAACTAATGAAAAACTGTTTTTT. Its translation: CASRSGYRGPATNEKLFF.

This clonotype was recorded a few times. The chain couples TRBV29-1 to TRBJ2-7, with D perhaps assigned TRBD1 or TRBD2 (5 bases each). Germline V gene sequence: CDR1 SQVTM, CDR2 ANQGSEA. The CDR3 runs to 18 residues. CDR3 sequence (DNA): TGCAGGCACACCACTCCGTCTCAGGTCCAGGGAGTTAGGGACGAGCAGTACGTC. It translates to CRHTTPSQVQGVRDEQYV.

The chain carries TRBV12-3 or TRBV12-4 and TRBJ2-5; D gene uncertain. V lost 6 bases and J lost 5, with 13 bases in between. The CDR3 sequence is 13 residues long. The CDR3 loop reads CASRWGTGETQYF. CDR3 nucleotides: TGTGCCAGCAGGTGGGGAACTGGGGAGACCCAGTACTTC.

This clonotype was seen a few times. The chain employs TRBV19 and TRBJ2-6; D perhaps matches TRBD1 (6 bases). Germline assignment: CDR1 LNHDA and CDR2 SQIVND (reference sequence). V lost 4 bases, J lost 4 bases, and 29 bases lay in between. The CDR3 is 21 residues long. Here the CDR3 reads CASSTSLSTGSPSRGANVLTF. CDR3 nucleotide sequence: TGTGCCAGTAGTACGAGCCTTTCGACAGGAAGCCCTTCTAGGGGGGCCAACGTCCTGACTTTC.

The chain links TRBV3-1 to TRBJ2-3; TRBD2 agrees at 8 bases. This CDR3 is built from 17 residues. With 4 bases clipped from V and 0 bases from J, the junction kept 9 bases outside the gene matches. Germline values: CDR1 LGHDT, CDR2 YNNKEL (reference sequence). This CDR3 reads CASSRGRTSRSTDTQYF. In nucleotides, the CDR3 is TGTGCCAGCAGCCGAGGAAGGACTAGCAGAAGCACAGATACGCAGTATTTT.

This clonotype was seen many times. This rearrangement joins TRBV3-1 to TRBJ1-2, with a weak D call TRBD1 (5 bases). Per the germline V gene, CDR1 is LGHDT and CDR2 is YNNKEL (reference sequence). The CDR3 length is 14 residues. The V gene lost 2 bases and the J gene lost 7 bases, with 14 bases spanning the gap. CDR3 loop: CASSQQGTSLGYTF. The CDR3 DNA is TGTGCCAGCAGCCAACAGGGAACTAGTCTTGGCTACACCTTC.

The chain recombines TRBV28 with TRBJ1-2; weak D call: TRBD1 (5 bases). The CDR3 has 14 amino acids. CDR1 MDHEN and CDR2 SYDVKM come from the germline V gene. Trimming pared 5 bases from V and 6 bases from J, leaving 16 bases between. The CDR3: CASSQDTVAHGYTF. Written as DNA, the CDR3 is TGTGCCAGCAGTCAGGACACCGTAGCCCATGGCTACACCTTC.

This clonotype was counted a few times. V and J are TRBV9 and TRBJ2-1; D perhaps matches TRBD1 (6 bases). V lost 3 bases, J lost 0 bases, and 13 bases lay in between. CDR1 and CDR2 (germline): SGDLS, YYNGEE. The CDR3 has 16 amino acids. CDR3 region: CASSEMTGASYNEQFF. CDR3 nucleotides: TGTGCCAGCAGCGAAATGACAGGAGCCTCCTACAATGAGCAGTTCTTC.

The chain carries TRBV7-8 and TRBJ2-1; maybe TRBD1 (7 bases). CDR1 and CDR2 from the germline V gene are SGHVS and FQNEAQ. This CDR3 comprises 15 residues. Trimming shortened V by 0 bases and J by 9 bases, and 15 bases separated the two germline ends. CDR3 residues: CASSLAVRGAGEQFF. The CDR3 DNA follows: TGTGCCAGCAGCTTAGCCGTCAGGGGGGCTGGTGAGCAGTTCTTC.

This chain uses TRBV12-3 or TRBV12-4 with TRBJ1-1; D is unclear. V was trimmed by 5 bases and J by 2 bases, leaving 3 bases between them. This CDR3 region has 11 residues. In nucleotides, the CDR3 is TGTGCCAGCAGTGACAACACTGAAGCTTTCTTT. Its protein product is CASSDNTEAFF.

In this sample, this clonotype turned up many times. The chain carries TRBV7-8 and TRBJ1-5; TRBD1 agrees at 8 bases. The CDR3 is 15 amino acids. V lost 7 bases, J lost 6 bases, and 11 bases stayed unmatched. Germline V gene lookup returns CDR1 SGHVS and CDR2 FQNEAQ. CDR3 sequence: CASTLAGGDGQPQHF. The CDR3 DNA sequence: TGTGCCAGCACCCTAGCAGGGGGCGATGGTCAGCCCCAGCATTTT.

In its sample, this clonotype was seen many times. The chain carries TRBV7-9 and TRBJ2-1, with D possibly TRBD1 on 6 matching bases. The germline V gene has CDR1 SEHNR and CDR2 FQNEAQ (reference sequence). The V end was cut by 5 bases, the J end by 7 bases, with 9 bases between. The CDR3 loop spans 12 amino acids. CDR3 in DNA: TGTGCCAGCAGCACACAGGGTAATGAGCAGTTCTTC. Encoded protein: CASSTQGNEQFF.

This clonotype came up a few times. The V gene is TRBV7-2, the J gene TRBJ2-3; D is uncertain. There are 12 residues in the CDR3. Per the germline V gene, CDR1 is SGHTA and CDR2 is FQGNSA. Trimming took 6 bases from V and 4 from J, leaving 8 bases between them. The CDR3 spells CASRTLPDTQYF. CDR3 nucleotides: TGTGCCAGCAGAACTTTACCAGATACGCAGTATTTT.

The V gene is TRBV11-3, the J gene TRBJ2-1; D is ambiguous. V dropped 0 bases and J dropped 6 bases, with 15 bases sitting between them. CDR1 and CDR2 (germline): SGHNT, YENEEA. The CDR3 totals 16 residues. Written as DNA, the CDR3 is TGTGCCAGCAGCTTAGATCTTGTGCAGTGGGTCAATGAGCAGTTCTTC. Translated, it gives CASSLDLVQWVNEQFF. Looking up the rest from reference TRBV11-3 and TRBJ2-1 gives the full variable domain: EAGVVQSPRYKIIEKKQPVAFWCNPISGHNTLYWYLQNLGQGPELLIRYENEEAVDDSQLPKDRFSAERLKGVDSTLKIQPAELGDSAVYLCASSLDLVQWVNEQFFGPGTRLTVL.

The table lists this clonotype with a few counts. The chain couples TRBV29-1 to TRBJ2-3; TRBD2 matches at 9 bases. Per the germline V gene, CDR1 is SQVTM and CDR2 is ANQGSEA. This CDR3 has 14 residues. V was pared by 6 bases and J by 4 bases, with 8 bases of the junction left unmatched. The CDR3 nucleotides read TGCAGCGTGATTCTAGCGGGAAGTCCAGATACGCAGTATTTT. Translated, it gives CSVILAGSPDTQYF.

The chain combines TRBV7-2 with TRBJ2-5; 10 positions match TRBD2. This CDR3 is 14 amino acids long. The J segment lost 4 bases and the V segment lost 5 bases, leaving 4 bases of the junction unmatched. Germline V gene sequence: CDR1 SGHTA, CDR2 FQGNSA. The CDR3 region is CASSPGLAVETQYF. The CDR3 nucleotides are TGTGCCAGCAGCCCAGGACTAGCGGTAGAGACCCAGTACTTC.

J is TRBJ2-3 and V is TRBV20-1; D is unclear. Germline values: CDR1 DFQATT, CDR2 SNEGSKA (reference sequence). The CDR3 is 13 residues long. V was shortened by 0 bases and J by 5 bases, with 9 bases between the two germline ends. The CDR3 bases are TGCAGTGCTAGAGAGGGCTTCGAAGATACGCAGTATTTT. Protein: CSAREGFEDTQYF.

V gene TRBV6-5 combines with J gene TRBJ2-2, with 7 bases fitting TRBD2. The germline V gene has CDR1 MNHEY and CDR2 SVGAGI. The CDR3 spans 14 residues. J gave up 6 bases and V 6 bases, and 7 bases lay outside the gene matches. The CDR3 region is CASRRRSGAGELFF. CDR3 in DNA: TGTGCCAGCAGAAGGAGGAGCGGGGCCGGGGAGCTGTTTTTT.

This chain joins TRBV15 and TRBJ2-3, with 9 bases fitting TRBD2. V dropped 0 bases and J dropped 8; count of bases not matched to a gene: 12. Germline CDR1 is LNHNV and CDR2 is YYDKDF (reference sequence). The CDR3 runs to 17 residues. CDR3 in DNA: TGTGCCACCAGCAGAGATCGCGTAGCGGGAGCGTTAGTTACGCAGTATTTT. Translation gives CATSRDRVAGALVTQYF.

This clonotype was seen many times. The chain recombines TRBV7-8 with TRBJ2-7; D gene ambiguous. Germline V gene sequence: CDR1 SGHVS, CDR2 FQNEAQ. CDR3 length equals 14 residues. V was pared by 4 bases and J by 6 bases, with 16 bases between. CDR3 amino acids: CASSYIDSGSEQYF. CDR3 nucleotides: TGTGCCAGCAGCTATATAGACTCGGGTAGCGAGCAGTACTTC.